The following is a TCR beta chain sequence with its context. Its cognate antigen is unknown. The sample comes from a study of CD8+CD57+ T cells in acquired aplastic anemia. Study-level background: On average, sorted CD4+ and CD8+ cells gave around 3 ug of DNA. Study outcomes and limitations: Patient and control CD8+ Simpson's diversity was not significantly different. Patients and controls shared just under 30 CD8+ CDR3 sequences.

Germline V gene data show CDR1 as SQVTM and CDR2 as ANQGSEA. V lost 4 bases and J lost 3; bases outside the gene matches: 5. CDR3 length equals 14 residues. For CDR3 and TCR beta VDJ profiling, genomic DNA was the template used. In TCRdb, the reads were re-called with MiXCR into one record per CDR3 protein. The sample gives under 200,000 distinct CDR3 sequences, around half of which show up once; about 2.8% is in the top ten. It was patients with CD8+CD57+ cell expansion by flow cytometry who were chosen for sequencing. The patients, all of them, had severe acquired aplastic anemia. The genes are TRBV29-1 and TRBJ2-7; the match to TRBD1 covers 11 bases. Sequenced sample: sorted CD4+, CD8+, or CD8+CD57+ T cells (not recorded which) from PBMCs. The clonotype was recovered from a human donor with aplastic anemia. The DNA of the CDR3 is TGCAGCGTTGGAATAGGGACAGGGGGCTACGAGCAGTACTTC. This gives the protein CSVGIGTGGYEQYF.